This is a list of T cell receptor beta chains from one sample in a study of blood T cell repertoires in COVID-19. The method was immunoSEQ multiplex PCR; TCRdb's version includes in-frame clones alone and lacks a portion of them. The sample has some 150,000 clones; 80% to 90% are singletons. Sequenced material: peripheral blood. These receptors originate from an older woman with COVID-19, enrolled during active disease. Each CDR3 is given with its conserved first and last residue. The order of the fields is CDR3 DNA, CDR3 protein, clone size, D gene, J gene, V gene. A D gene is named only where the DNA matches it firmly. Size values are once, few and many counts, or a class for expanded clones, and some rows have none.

DNA: TGTGCCAGCAGTTTTCTGGGCGGGGTTAGCTCCTACAATGAGCAGTTCTTC
CDR3: CASSFLGGVSSYNEQFF
size: -
D: -
J: TRBJ2-1
V: TRBV27

DNA: TGTGCCAGCAGCGTACTAGCGGGGAACCGTCGCTACAATGAGCAGTTCTTC
CDR3: CASSVLAGNRRYNEQFF
size: once
D: TRBD2
J: TRBJ2-1
V: TRBV5-8

DNA: TGCGCCAGCAGCCAAGCGACAGGGGTCACTGAAGCTTTCTTT
CDR3: CASSQATGVTEAFF
size: few
D: TRBD1
J: TRBJ1-1
V: TRBV4-1

DNA: TGTGCCAGCAGCCCCCAGCGGGGGGGCCGTGTAACAGATACGCAGTATTTT
CDR3: CASSPQRGGRVTDTQYF
size: -
D: TRBD2
J: TRBJ2-3
V: TRBV7-3

DNA: TGTGCCAGCAGCTCACAGGGGGCGCAAGGCTACACCTTC
CDR3: CASSSQGAQGYTF
size: -
D: TRBD1
J: TRBJ1-2
V: TRBV7-9

DNA: TGTGCCAGCAGTGAAGCGCGGCCGAGCCGGGAGCAGTACTTC
CDR3: CASSEARPSREQYF
size: -
D: -
J: TRBJ2-7
V: TRBV2

DNA: TGTGCCAGCAGCGTGACCATACGGGGGGGCAAGGGCAATGAGCAGTTCTTC
CDR3: CASSVTIRGGKGNEQFF
size: -
D: TRBD2
J: TRBJ2-1
V: TRBV9

DNA: TGTGCCAGCAGCTCGGCAGGGTTTAATGAAAAACTGTTTTTT
CDR3: CASSSAGFNEKLFF
size: -
D: -
J: TRBJ1-4
V: TRBV5-4

DNA: TGTGCCAGCTCCGCGGACAGGGATGGGAACTATGGCTACACCTTC
CDR3: CASSADRDGNYGYTF
size: -
D: TRBD1
J: TRBJ1-2
V: TRBV18

DNA: TGTGCCAGCAGCGGACTAGACAGGGGCGGCTATGGCTACACCTTC
CDR3: CASSGLDRGGYGYTF
size: -
D: TRBD1
J: TRBJ1-2
V: TRBV2

DNA: TGTGCCAGCTCACCGGGGACAGGGGAAGTCACTGAAGCTTTCTTT
CDR3: CASSPGTGEVTEAFF
size: few
D: TRBD1
J: TRBJ1-1
V: TRBV18

DNA: TGTGCCAGAAGCTTTAGACAGCTCTCTGGTGGAAACACCATATATTTT
CDR3: CARSFRQLSGGNTIYF
size: -
D: -
J: TRBJ1-3
V: TRBV5-3

DNA: TGTGCCAGCAGCGTGAGTCTAGCGGGGTACAATGAGCAGTTCTTC
CDR3: CASSVSLAGYNEQFF
size: -
D: TRBD2
J: TRBJ2-1
V: TRBV9

DNA: TGTGCCAGCAGGTATAACTATGGCTACACCTTC
CDR3: CASRYNYGYTF
size: -
D: -
J: TRBJ1-2
V: TRBV12-3/TRBV12-4

DNA: TGCAGCGTTGGCAGGCAAGAGACCCAGTACTTC
CDR3: CSVGRQETQYF
size: -
D: -
J: TRBJ2-5
V: TRBV29-1

DNA: TGTGCCAGCAGTGAATACGGGAACTCTGGAAACACCATATATTTT
CDR3: CASSEYGNSGNTIYF
size: few
D: -
J: TRBJ1-3
V: TRBV6-1

DNA: TGTGCCACCAGCAGATTCGACATGCCCCTCAATGAGCAGTTCTTC
CDR3: CATSRFDMPLNEQFF
size: -
D: -
J: TRBJ2-1
V: TRBV15

DNA: TGTGCCAGCAGCTCAATACCGGTTGAGCGGAACGAGCAGTACTTC
CDR3: CASSSIPVERNEQYF
size: -
D: -
J: TRBJ2-7
V: TRBV5-5

DNA: TGTGCCATCAGTGCGAAGCCGGGGGGCAACACCGGGGAGCTGTTTTTT
CDR3: CAISAKPGGNTGELFF
size: -
D: -
J: TRBJ2-2
V: TRBV10-3

DNA: TGTGCCAGCAGTGGGCGGGGGGCCTACACAGATACGCAGTATTTT
CDR3: CASSGRGAYTDTQYF
size: -
D: TRBD2
J: TRBJ2-3
V: TRBV2

DNA: TGCGCCAGCAGCCCGATGGACAGCTCGATCTACGAGCAGTACTTC
CDR3: CASSPMDSSIYEQYF
size: -
D: -
J: TRBJ2-7
V: TRBV5-1

DNA: TGCGCCAGCAGCTTGTTGGACACTGAGCAGTTCTTC
CDR3: CASSLLDTEQFF
size: -
D: -
J: TRBJ2-1
V: TRBV5-1

DNA: TGCGCCAGCAGCCGCGACAGATCGAACACCGGGGAGCTGTTTTTT
CDR3: CASSRDRSNTGELFF
size: once
D: -
J: TRBJ2-2
V: TRBV5-1

DNA: TGTGCCAGCAGTTTAGTCTCGAACACTGAAGCTTTCTTT
CDR3: CASSLVSNTEAFF
size: -
D: -
J: TRBJ1-1
V: TRBV12-3/TRBV12-4

DNA: TGTGCCAGCAGCTACGAACAGGGGGACTCCAGTGAAGCTTTCTTT
CDR3: CASSYEQGDSSEAFF
size: -
D: TRBD1
J: TRBJ1-1
V: TRBV2

DNA: TGTGCCACAGACGGGACACCTAACACAGATACGCAGTATTTT
CDR3: CATDGTPNTDTQYF
size: -
D: -
J: TRBJ2-3
V: TRBV24-1

DNA: TGCAGTGCTAGTGGGGAGGGACCAAAGTTCTTC
CDR3: CSASGEGPKFF
size: -
D: TRBD2
J: TRBJ2-1
V: TRBV20-1

DNA: TGTGCCAGCAGCCCACTAGAGACGAGGGAGCAGTACTTC
CDR3: CASSPLETREQYF
size: -
D: -
J: TRBJ2-7
V: TRBV13

DNA: TGTGCCAGCAGCGTATCAAGCCAGGTCTTTAATTCACCCCTCCACTTT
CDR3: CASSVSSQVFNSPLHF
size: -
D: -
J: TRBJ1-6
V: TRBV9

DNA: TGCGCCAGCAGCCCGGGACAGACTAATCAGCCCCAGCATTTT
CDR3: CASSPGQTNQPQHF
size: -
D: TRBD1
J: TRBJ1-5
V: TRBV23-1

DNA: TGTGCCAGCAGCCAAGGGGGCAGTCAGCCCCAGCATTTT
CDR3: CASSQGGSQPQHF
size: -
D: -
J: TRBJ1-5
V: TRBV3-1/TRBV3-2

DNA: TGCGCCAGCAGCCAAGATGTCGGTCTTAACGAGCAGTACTTC
CDR3: CASSQDVGLNEQYF
size: -
D: -
J: TRBJ2-7
V: TRBV4-1

DNA: TGTGCCAGCAGCAAAACCTTAACGGGCGTGGGGCCGAACACCGGGGAGCTGTTTTTT
CDR3: CASSKTLTGVGPNTGELFF
size: few
D: -
J: TRBJ2-2
V: TRBV5-5

DNA: TGTGCCAGCAGCCCAAGAGACACCTATAATTCACCCCTCCACTTT
CDR3: CASSPRDTYNSPLHF
size: -
D: -
J: TRBJ1-6
V: TRBV7-2

DNA: TGTGCCAGCAGCTTACGTACAGGGGCCACTGAAGCTTTCTTT
CDR3: CASSLRTGATEAFF
size: -
D: TRBD1
J: TRBJ1-1
V: TRBV7-9

DNA: TGTGCTAGCAGCTTAGGACCGCGACTAGCGGGGGACCATTCCTACGAGCAGTACTTC
CDR3: CASSLGPRLAGDHSYEQYF
size: -
D: TRBD2
J: TRBJ2-7
V: TRBV7-7

DNA: TGCGCCAGCAGCTTGGTAGCGGGGAAAGCGGGTATTGGCACAGATACGCAGTATTTT
CDR3: CASSLVAGKAGIGTDTQYF
size: -
D: TRBD2
J: TRBJ2-3
V: TRBV5-1

DNA: TGTGCCAGCAGCTTATGGGGGACTAGGGGCCCGCACGAGACCCAGTACTTC
CDR3: CASSLWGTRGPHETQYF
size: -
D: TRBD2
J: TRBJ2-5
V: TRBV13

DNA: TGTGTCAGAAGCCCCGCCTGTATCTGGGACAGGGGATCTGACTCTGAAGCTTTCTTT
CDR3: CVRSPACIWDRGSDSEAFF
size: -
D: -
J: TRBJ1-1
V: TRBV7-5

DNA: TGTGCCAGCAGCTTACTCCGGACAGGGCTTACCGGGGAGCTGTTTTTT
CDR3: CASSLLRTGLTGELFF
size: few
D: TRBD1
J: TRBJ2-2
V: TRBV11-2